One and the same sample provided the 26 T cell receptor beta chains below, sequenced in a study of coeliac disease. Broader study findings: Control samples showed higher TRB and TRG clonality than intraepithelial and lamina propria samples in active celiac disease.

Measured with immunoSEQ multiplex PCR; TCRdb has only the in-frame clones, and not every one. The sample lists roughly 4,300 clones; less than 70% were seen once. The antigens for these receptors are not known. The sample consisted of intraepithelial lymphocytes from the gut. Receptors originate from an older man with active celiac disease.

This chain links TRBV9 with TRBJ2-7; 8 nucleotides agree with TRBD1. V trimming: 7 bases; J trimming: 1 base; junction bases outside the gene matches: 10. This CDR3 comprises 15 residues. Germline V gene sequence: CDR1 SGDLS, CDR2 YYNGEE. Here the CDR3 DNA reads TGTGCCAGCGCTCAGGGGGCGTTGGGATCCTACGAGCAGTACTTC. Its protein is CASAQGALGSYEQYF.

V is TRBV7-8 and J is TRBJ1-1; 7 positions match TRBD1. V lost 5 bases to trimming and J lost 5 bases; unmatched junction nucleotides: 8. The CDR3 is made up of 14 amino acids. Germline CDR1 and CDR2: SGHVS and FQNEAQ. In nucleotides, the CDR3 is TGTGCCAGCAGCATACAAGGGGGCGGTACTGAAGCTTTCTTT. It translates to CASSIQGGGTEAFF.

This rearrangement joins TRBV4-2 to TRBJ2-7; 12 positions match TRBD1. The CDR3 is 16 amino acids. With 1 base clipped from V and 7 bases from J, the junction kept 8 bases outside the gene matches. CDR1 and CDR2 (germline): LGHNA, YNFKEQ. The CDR3 here is CASSQGPGQGAREQYF. CDR3 nucleotide sequence: TGTGCCAGCAGCCAAGGCCCGGGACAGGGGGCGCGAGAGCAGTACTTC.

This chain uses TRBV11-2 with TRBJ2-5; D is possibly TRBD1 (5 bases). V was pared by 10 bases and J by 0 bases, with 9 bases between. The CDR3 has 12 amino acids. Germline V gives CDR1 SGHAT, CDR2 FQNNGV. Here the CDR3 reads CATRQYQETQYF. The CDR3 DNA reads as TGTGCCACAAGACAGTACCAAGAGACCCAGTACTTC.

V is TRBV4-3 and J is TRBJ2-7; TRBD1 aligns across 7 bases. Trimming at V came to 3 bases and at J to 6 bases, leaving 2 bases not matched to a gene. The CDR3 is 12 amino acids. Germline V lookup: CDR1 LGHNA, CDR2 YSLEER. As DNA, the CDR3 is TGCGCCAGCAGCCAGGACAGGCGCGAGCAGTACTTC. Protein sequence: CASSQDRREQYF.

The chain joins TRBV19 to TRBJ2-1; possible D gene TRBD1, 5 bases. Germline V lookup: CDR1 LNHDA, CDR2 SQIVND (reference sequence). Trimming took off 3 bases at V and 8 bases at J, with 17 bases between the two ends. The CDR3 contains 15 residues. CDR3 amino acids: CASSMARELIDEQFF. The CDR3 DNA is TGTGCCAGTAGTATGGCCAGGGAATTGATCGATGAGCAGTTCTTC. Looking up the rest from reference TRBV19 and TRBJ2-1 gives the full variable domain: DGGITQSPKYLFRKEGQNVTLSCEQNLNHDAMYWYRQDPGQGLRLIYYSQIVNDFQKGDIAEGYSVSREKKESFPLTVTSAQKNPTAFYLCASSMARELIDEQFFGPGTRLTVL.

This chain connects TRBV6-1 to TRBJ1-5; D possibly corresponds to TRBD1 (6 bases). Germline V gene data show CDR1 as MNHNS and CDR2 as SASEGT. This CDR3 is 14 amino acids long. V lost 3 bases and J 5 bases, leaving 11 bases between the germline ends. As DNA, the CDR3 is TGTGCCAGCAGTGATTCAGGGGAATATCAGCCCCAGCATTTT. Amino acids: CASSDSGEYQPQHF.

The chain has TRBV9 and TRBJ2-2; a possible D gene is TRBD1 (5 bases). Looked up from germline, CDR1 is SGDLS and CDR2 is YYNGEE. V was cut by 10 bases and J by 0 bases, with 19 bases left in between. The CDR3 has 16 amino acids. CDR3 bases: TGTGCCTCCATAAAGGGGCAATCCGCGAACACCGGGGAGCTGTTTTTT. Amino acids: CASIKGQSANTGELFF.

The table lists this clone with a few counts. The rearrangement joins TRBV7-9 to TRBJ2-5, with D perhaps matching TRBD1 (5 bases). The CDR3 sequence is 15 residues long. Per germline, CDR1 SEHNR and CDR2 FQNEAQ (reference sequence). Trimming left V 3 bases short and J 4 bases short, with 15 bases between. The CDR3 bases are TGTGCCAGCAGCTTCTCGGGCTCGCAGGGAGAGACCCAGTACTTC. Translated: CASSFSGSQGETQYF. Full variable domain (rest looked up from reference TRBV7-9 and TRBJ2-5): DTGVSQNPRHKITKRGQNVTFRCDPISEHNRLYWYRQTLGQGPEFLTYFQNEAQLEKSRLLSDRFSAERPKGSFSTLEIQRTEQGDSAMYLCASSFSGSQGETQYFGPGTRLLVL.

The rearrangement links TRBV6-5 to TRBJ1-5, with D perhaps TRBD1 (5 bases). The CDR3 contains 14 residues. V was cut by 4 bases and J by 3 bases, with 10 bases left in between. The germline gives CDR1 MNHEY, CDR2 SVGAGI. The CDR3 reads CASSSHRINQPQHF. The CDR3, as DNA: TGTGCCAGCAGTTCGCACAGGATCAATCAGCCCCAGCATTTT.

This rearrangement joins TRBV5-4 to TRBJ2-1; the match to TRBD2 covers 8 bases. CDR1 SGHNT and CDR2 YYREEE come from the germline V gene (reference sequence). The CDR3 length is 15 residues. The ends lost 4 bases at V and 0 bases at J; junction bases unmatched: 3. As DNA, the CDR3 is TGTGCCAGCAGCCTGAGCGGGGGCTCCTACAATGAGCAGTTCTTC. Amino acids: CASSLSGGSYNEQFF.

CDR3 DNA: TGTGCCAGCAGTGAAGGGGCGGGAGGGCCGTACGAGCAGTACTTC. Its protein is CASSEGAGGPYEQYF. The chain links TRBV6-1 to TRBJ2-7; 9 bases align to TRBD2. Germline CDR1 reads MNHNS; CDR2 reads SASEGT. J was trimmed by 4 bases and V by 1 base; bases with no gene match: 5. This CDR3 region has 15 residues.

The table lists this clone with a few counts. The V call is TRBV21-1, the J call TRBJ2-7; the table assigns TRBD2, which was not confirmed against the DNA. TRBV21-1 counts as a pseudogene. The CDR3 length is 13 residues. CDR3 in amino acids: CASSRSGEYEQYF. CDR3 in DNA: TGTGCCAGCAGCAGAAGCGGTGAATACGAGCAGTACTTC.

This clone came up a few times. The sample has other DNA sequences that encode this CDR3 too. The V call is TRBV6-5, the J call TRBJ2-4; 10 positions match TRBD1. V lost 6 bases and J lost 3; bases outside the gene matches: 5. There are 15 residues in the CDR3. From germline, CDR1 is MNHEY and CDR2 SVGAGI. CDR3: CASSGTGEGKNIQYF. CDR3 bases: TGTGCCAGCAGCGGGACAGGGGAAGGCAAAAACATTCAGTACTTC.

This clone turned up a few times. The V call is TRBV16, the J call TRBJ1-5; D might be TRBD1 (6 bases). Germline V gene lookup returns CDR1 KGHSY and CDR2 FQNENV. The V end lost 1 base, the J end lost 5 bases, and 15 bases lay between the germline ends. There are 16 residues in the CDR3. The CDR3 protein is CASSQFAQGVDQPQHF. The CDR3 DNA sequence: TGTGCCAGCAGCCAATTCGCACAGGGTGTTGATCAGCCCCAGCATTTT.

The chain carries TRBV10-2 and TRBJ2-7; D is uncertain. The CDR3 runs to 13 residues. V shed 2 bases and J shed 2 bases, with 7 bases lying between them. The germline V gene has CDR1 WSHSY and CDR2 SAAADI. The CDR3 spells CASSEDRAYEQYF. The DNA of the CDR3 is TGCGCCAGCAGTGAGGACCGGGCCTACGAGCAGTACTTC.

This chain uses TRBV9 with TRBJ2-2; TRBD2 matches at 9 bases. This CDR3 comprises 15 residues. J gave up 4 bases and V 5 bases, and 6 bases lay outside the gene matches. CDR1 and CDR2 (germline): SGDLS, YYNGEE. The CDR3 here is CASRRREGSTGELFF. The DNA for the CDR3 is TGTGCCAGCAGGAGGCGGGAGGGGAGCACCGGGGAGCTGTTTTTT. Variable domain in full (rest from reference TRBV9 and TRBJ2-2): DSGVTQTPKHLITATGQRVTLRCSPRSGDLSVYWYQQSLDQGLQFLIQYYNGEERAKGNILERFSAQQFPDLHSELNLSSLELGDSALYFCASRRREGSTGELFFGEGSRLTVL.

Worth noting for this clone: Relative to the germline gene, one junction end is altered; a read error may explain this. The rearrangement links TRBV7-9 to TRBJ1-2, with D unclear. CDR1 is SEHNR and CDR2 is FQNEAQ in the germline V gene (reference sequence). The CDR3 contains 13 residues. The CDR3 region has the DNA TGTGCCAGCATCTTAGGAGGGAACTATGGCTACACCTTC. This codes for CASILGGNYGYTF.

The J gene is TRBJ2-7, the V gene TRBV7-2; 14 positions agree with TRBD2. With 5 bases clipped from V and 9 bases from J, the junction kept 6 bases outside the gene matches. The germline V gene has CDR1 SGHTA and CDR2 FQGNSA. This CDR3 is 14 amino acids long. CDR3 DNA: TGTGCCAGCAGCGTTGGGACTAGCGGGAGACGGCAGTACTTC. This encodes CASSVGTSGRRQYF.

The chain couples TRBV30 to TRBJ1-5; possible D gene TRBD1, 6 bases. The CDR3 is made up of 14 amino acids. Trimming removed 5 bases from V and 2 bases from J, with 13 bases in between. Germline-derived CDR1 and CDR2 are GTSNPN and SVGIG (reference sequence). CDR3: CAWGRGTRNQPQHF. The DNA for the CDR3 is TGTGCCTGGGGGAGGGGGACTCGCAATCAGCCCCAGCATTTT.

V and J are TRBV15 and TRBJ2-5; 8 nucleotides match TRBD1. This CDR3 has 15 amino acids. Trimming removed 4 bases from V and 4 bases from J; junction bases left unmatched: 8. Germline-derived CDR1 and CDR2 are LNHNV and YYDKDF (reference sequence). CDR3 nucleotide sequence: TGTGCCACCAGCAAGCAGGGGGCGGAGGGAGAGACCCAGTACTTC. It is translated as CATSKQGAEGETQYF. The variable domain in full, with the rest retrieved from reference TRBV15 and TRBJ2-5, is DAMVIQNPRYQVTQFGKPVTLSCSQTLNHNVMYWYQQKSSQAPKLLFHYYDKDFNNEADTPDNFQSRRPNTSFCFLDIRSPGLGDTAMYLCATSKQGAEGETQYFGPGTRLLVL.

The chain uses TRBV11-2 and TRBJ2-7, with a weak D call TRBD1 (6 bases). The V gene's germline CDR1 is SGHAT and CDR2 FQNNGV. Trimming removed 6 bases at V and 7 bases at J, with 13 bases between. This CDR3 spans 12 amino acids. In DNA form, the CDR3 reads TGTGCCAGCAGTTCACCAGGGGATGAGCAGTACTTC. Amino acid sequence: CASSSPGDEQYF.

The chain recombines TRBV6-5 with TRBJ2-3; 12 bases agree with TRBD2. Germline V gene data show CDR1 as MNHEY and CDR2 as SVGAGI. J gave up 6 bases and V 2 bases, and 3 bases lay outside the gene matches. CDR3 length: 15 residues. DNA for the CDR3: TGTGCCAGCAGTTACGAGACTAGCGGGGGTGATACGCAGTATTTT. This sequence encodes CASSYETSGGDTQYF.

The chain couples TRBV4-1 to TRBJ1-4; tentatively, D is TRBD1 (6 bases). The length of the CDR3 is 15 residues. Trimming took off 1 base at V and 3 bases at J, with 9 bases between the two ends. Germline values: CDR1 MGHRA, CDR2 YSYEKL. CDR3: CASSQGTASNEKLFF. Here the CDR3 DNA reads TGCGCCAGCAGCCAAGGGACAGCCTCTAATGAAAAACTGTTTTTT.

About this clone: A junction boundary mismatches the germline segment, possibly from a read error. Within the sample, other DNA sequences also encode this same CDR3. The rearrangement joins TRBV27 to TRBJ1-6; 7 bases align to TRBD1. The CDR3 spans 13 residues. Germline V gives CDR1 MNHEY, CDR2 SMNVEV (reference sequence). CDR3: CASAGTANSPLHF. The CDR3 bases are TGTGCCAGCGCCGGGACAGCTAATTCCCCCCTCCACTTT.

The rearrangement links TRBV4-3 to TRBJ2-7, with 9 bases that match TRBD1. The J segment lost 2 bases and the V segment lost 1 base, leaving 3 bases of the junction unmatched. Germline loops: CDR1 LGHNA, CDR2 YSLEER. This CDR3 contains 15 residues. CDR3 in DNA: TGCGCCAGCAGCCAAGGACAGGGGGAAGCCTACGAGCAGTACTTC. Translating it yields CASSQGQGEAYEQYF.